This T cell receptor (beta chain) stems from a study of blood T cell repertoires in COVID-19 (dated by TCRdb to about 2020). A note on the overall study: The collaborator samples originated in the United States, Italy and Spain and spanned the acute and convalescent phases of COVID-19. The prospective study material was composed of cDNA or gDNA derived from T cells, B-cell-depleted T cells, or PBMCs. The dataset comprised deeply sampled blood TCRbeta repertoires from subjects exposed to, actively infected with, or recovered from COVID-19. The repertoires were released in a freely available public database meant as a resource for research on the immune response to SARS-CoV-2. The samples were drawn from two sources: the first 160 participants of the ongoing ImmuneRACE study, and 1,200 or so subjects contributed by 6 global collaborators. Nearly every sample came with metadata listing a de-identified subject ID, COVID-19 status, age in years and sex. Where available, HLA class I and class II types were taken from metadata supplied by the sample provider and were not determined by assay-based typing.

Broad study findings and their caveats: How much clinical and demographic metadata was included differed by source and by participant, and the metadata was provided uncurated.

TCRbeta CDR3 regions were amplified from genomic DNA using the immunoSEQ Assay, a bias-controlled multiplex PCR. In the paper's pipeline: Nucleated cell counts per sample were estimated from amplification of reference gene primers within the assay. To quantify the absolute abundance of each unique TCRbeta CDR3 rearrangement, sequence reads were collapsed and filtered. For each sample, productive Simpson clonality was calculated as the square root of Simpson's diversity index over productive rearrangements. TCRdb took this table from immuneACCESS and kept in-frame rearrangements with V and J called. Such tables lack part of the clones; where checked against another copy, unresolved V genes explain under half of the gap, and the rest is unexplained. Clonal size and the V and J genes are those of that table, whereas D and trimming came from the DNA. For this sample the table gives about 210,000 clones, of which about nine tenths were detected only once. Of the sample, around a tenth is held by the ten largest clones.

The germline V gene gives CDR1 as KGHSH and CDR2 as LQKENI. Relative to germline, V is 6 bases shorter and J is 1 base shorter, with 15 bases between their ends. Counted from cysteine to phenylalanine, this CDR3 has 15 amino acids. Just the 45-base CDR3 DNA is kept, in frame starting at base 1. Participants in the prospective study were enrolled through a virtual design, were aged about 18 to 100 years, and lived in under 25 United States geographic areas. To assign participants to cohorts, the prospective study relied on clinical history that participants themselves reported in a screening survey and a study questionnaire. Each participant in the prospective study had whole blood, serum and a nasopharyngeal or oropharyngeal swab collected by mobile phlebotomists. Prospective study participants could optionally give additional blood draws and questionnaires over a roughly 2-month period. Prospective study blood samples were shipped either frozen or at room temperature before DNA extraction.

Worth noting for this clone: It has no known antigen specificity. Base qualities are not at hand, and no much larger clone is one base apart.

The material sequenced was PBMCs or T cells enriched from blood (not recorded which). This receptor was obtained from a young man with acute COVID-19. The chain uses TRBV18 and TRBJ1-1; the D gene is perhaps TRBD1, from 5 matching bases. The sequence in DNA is TGTGCCAGCTCGACCGCGGGGCAGGGGAACACTGAAGCTTTCTTT. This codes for CASSTAGQGNTEAFF. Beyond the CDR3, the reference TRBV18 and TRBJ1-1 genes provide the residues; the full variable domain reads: NAGVMQNPRHLVRRRGQEARLRCSPMKGHSHVYWYRQLPEEGLKFMVYLQKENIIDESGMPKERFSAEFPKEGPSILRIQQVVRGDSAAYFCASSTAGQGNTEAFFGQGTRLTVV.